This entry features one T cell receptor (beta chain) sequence. The CDR3 contains 15 residues. Losses at the gene ends were 4 bases for V and 8 bases for J; bases not matched to a gene: 11. Germline lookup yields CDR1 SGHNT and CDR2 YYREEE (reference sequence). These data originate in a study of OX40 agonist ivuxolimab in advanced cancers. Whole-study context: Patients received ivuxolimab, an intravenous treatment, every 2 weeks at 0.01 to 10 mg/kg.

People who had autoimmune disease history or systemic immunosuppression were excluded. Assay used: immunoSEQ multiplex PCR; TCRdb lists only in-frame clones, some missing. The sample shows around 53,000 clones, 65% to 85% of them seen only once. The TCR originated in an adult with an advanced solid tumor such as melanoma, head and neck, liver or kidney cancer. The material was CD4+ or CD8+ T cells sorted from blood, obtained in a trial of the OX40 agonist ivuxolimab. The chain uses TRBV5-4 and TRBJ2-1, with 8 bases that match TRBD2. In DNA, the CDR3 is TGTGCCAGCAGCGGCCCGGGGGCTAGCGGGTATGAGCAGTTCTTC. As protein: CASSGPGASGYEQFF.